The 8 T cell receptor beta chains below were found in one sample sequenced in a study of molecular identifiers for immune sequencing clone quantification. TCRdb passed the PCR reads through MiXCR, listing each CDR3 protein once. The profile shows about 640,000 distinct CDR3 sequences, 15% to 20% of them singletons. Sample: naive CD8+ T cells from blood, with Jurkat cell RNA spiked in. The sample's subset: FACS-sorted CD8+CD4-CCR7+CD45RA+ naive T cells. These receptors were taken from a human donor in good health. Some libraries in this study had Jurkat cell RNA spiked in.

This clonotype turned up a few times. CDR3 nucleotides: TGTGCCTGGAGCCTGGATTCCGGGACAGGGTATGAAAAACTGTTTTTT. This sequence encodes CAWSLDSGTGYEKLFF. The J gene is TRBJ1-4, the V gene TRBV30; 9 nucleotides line up with TRBD1. V lost 3 bases to trimming and J lost 6 bases; unmatched junction nucleotides: 11. The germline CDR1 and CDR2 sequences are GTSNPN and SVGIG (reference sequence). The CDR3 sequence is 16 residues long.

This clonotype has only one observation. The chain is built from TRBV11-2 and TRBJ1-1; D is uncertain. CDR1 SGHAT and CDR2 FQNNGV come from the germline V gene. The V gene lost 4 bases and the J gene lost 6 bases, with 9 bases spanning the gap. This CDR3 is built from 12 residues. CDR3 region: CASSSIGPEAFF. The CDR3, as DNA: TGTGCCAGCAGCTCGATAGGACCTGAAGCTTTCTTT.

Ten or more counts support this clonotype. The chain is built from TRBV29-1 and TRBJ2-2; D gene unclear. CDR3 length equals 13 residues. CDR1 is SQVTM and CDR2 is ANQGSEA in the germline V gene. Trimming cost V 7 bases and J 6 bases, with 15 bases left between them. The CDR3 loop reads CSAAGVGAGELFF. CDR3 in DNA: TGCAGCGCCGCCGGCGTTGGGGCCGGGGAGCTGTTTTTT.

The chain recombines TRBV4-3 with TRBJ2-1; 9 nucleotides agree with TRBD1. The CDR3 extends over 17 amino acids. The germline V gene encodes CDR1 LGHNA and CDR2 YSLEER. Losses at the gene ends were 0 bases for V and 6 bases for J; bases not matched to a gene: 9. The CDR3, as DNA: TGCGCCAGCAGCCAAGAACGGGCCCGGGACAGGGCCAATGAGCAGTTCTTC. It yields the protein CASSQERARDRANEQFF.

This clonotype has more than one count but fewer than ten. V is TRBV20-1 and J is TRBJ2-7; TRBD2 aligns across 9 bases. The CDR3 spans 15 residues. V was clipped by 0 bases and J by 3 bases; unmatched bases: 6. Germline V gene lookup returns CDR1 DFQATT and CDR2 SNEGSKA (reference sequence). CDR3 residues: CSARDQAGGIYEQYF. CDR3 DNA sequence: TGCAGTGCTAGAGATCAAGCGGGAGGTATCTACGAGCAGTACTTC.

This clonotype was seen repeatedly, ten times or more. This chain connects TRBV4-2 to TRBJ2-7; D is uncertain. V gave up 0 bases and J gave up 4 bases, with 4 bases separating them. In germline, CDR1 is LGHNA, CDR2 YNFKEQ. The CDR3 contains 12 residues. The CDR3 loop reads CASSQDGYEQYF. The CDR3 nucleotides read TGTGCCAGCAGCCAAGACGGGTACGAGCAGTACTTC.

This clonotype was observed a few times. The chain carries TRBV7-2 and TRBJ2-7, with D uncertain. From germline, CDR1 is SGHTA and CDR2 FQGNSA. Trimming took 8 bases from V and 4 from J, leaving 15 bases between them. The CDR3 totals 13 residues. The CDR3: CASGLGPGYEQYF. The CDR3 DNA reads as TGTGCCAGCGGGCTGGGTCCGGGTTACGAGCAGTACTTC.

The sample holds a few counts of this clonotype. V is TRBV4-3 and J is TRBJ1-1, with D maybe TRBD1 (5 bases). From germline, CDR1 is LGHNA and CDR2 YSLEER. This CDR3 is built from 15 residues. V lost 4 bases and J 5 bases, leaving 17 bases between the germline ends. In DNA form, the CDR3 reads TGCGCCAGCAGCCCCCTCGGGGGGAGAGCGACTGAAGCTTTCTTT. It translates to CASSPLGGRATEAFF.